The 24 T cell receptor beta chains below were found in one sample sequenced in a study of early T cells in non-severe SARS-CoV-2 infection. One entry per CDR3 protein, called by TCRdb with MiXCR from the 5' RACE reads. The table has around 57,000 distinct CDR3 sequences, approximately 10% seen once. The sequenced sample was whole blood. These TCRs come from an adult who was a healthcare worker with PCR-confirmed SARS-CoV-2 infection or an uninfected control (not recorded which).

V usage is TRBV20-1 and J usage is TRBJ1-2; D uncertain. V was pared by 3 bases and J by 7 bases, with 18 bases between. The germline V gene encodes CDR1 DFQATT and CDR2 SNEGSKA (reference sequence). The CDR3 is 14 amino acids. This chain's CDR3 is CSASGPVFPPGYTF. CDR3 DNA: TGCAGTGCTAGTGGGCCGGTCTTTCCTCCTGGCTACACCTTC.

The chain is built from TRBV20-1 and TRBJ2-5, with 9 bases aligning to TRBD2. CDR1 DFQATT and CDR2 SNEGSKA come from the germline V gene (reference sequence). V shed 1 base and J 9 bases; nucleotides not matched to a gene: 6. The CDR3 consists of 13 residues. DNA of the CDR3: TGCAGTGCTAGAGGGCTAGCGGGGCTGCCCCAGTACTTC. Its translation is CSARGLAGLPQYF.

The chain has TRBV7-2 and TRBJ2-3; 13 bases are shared with TRBD2. V lost 5 bases to trimming and J lost 1 base; unmatched junction nucleotides: 12. CDR3 length equals 19 residues. From germline, CDR1 is SGHTA and CDR2 FQGNSA. CDR3 protein: CASSTEVLAGGLRTDTQYF. CDR3 nucleotide sequence: TGTGCCAGCAGCACAGAGGTACTAGCGGGGGGGCTTCGCACAGATACGCAGTATTTT.

The sample holds many counts of this clonotype. This chain links TRBV25-1 with TRBJ1-5, with TRBD1 matching over 11 bases. The CDR3 is 15 residues long. The germline gives CDR1 MGHDK, CDR2 SYGVNS. The V and J ends lost 5 bases and 7 bases, in that order; junction bases with no gene match: 7. The CDR3 DNA reads as TGTGCCAGCAGTCCCCGGGGGACAGGGGGACAGCCCCAGCATTTT. Residues: CASSPRGTGGQPQHF.

This clonotype was seen only a few times. V gene TRBV6-5 combines with J gene TRBJ1-2; tentatively, D is TRBD1 (6 bases). Germline V CDR1 and CDR2: MNHEY, SVGAGI. Trimming removed 6 bases at V and 2 bases at J, with 16 bases between. CDR3 length: 15 residues. CDR3 residues: CASRLTGIENYGYTF. The DNA for the CDR3 is TGTGCCAGCAGACTCACAGGGATAGAGAACTATGGCTACACCTTC.

A single count supports this clonotype. A read error may explain this, as a much larger clone is one base away. This chain's CDR3 is CASSRTRAAGGHPSTDTQYF. The CDR3 DNA is TGTGCCAGCAGCCGCACCAGGGCAGCGGGGGGTCACCCTAGCACAGATACGCAGTATTTT. The V and J genes are TRBV11-2 and TRBJ2-3, with TRBD2 matching 9 bases. This CDR3 has 20 amino acids. The germline V gene encodes CDR1 SGHAT and CDR2 FQNNGV. J was trimmed by 0 bases and V by 5 bases; bases with no gene match: 18.

This clonotype was seen many times. CDR3 bases: TGTGCCAGCAGCTTAGGGTTGATAACAGCTGGAAACACCATATATTTT. Its protein is CASSLGLITAGNTIYF. The chain has TRBV7-2 and TRBJ1-3; D unclear. Trimming left V 1 base short and J 2 bases short, with 12 bases between. CDR1 is SGHTA, CDR2 FQGNSA, per germline. CDR3 length equals 16 residues.

This clonotype was observed at least ten times. This chain joins TRBV12-3 or TRBV12-4 and TRBJ2-3, with D possibly matching TRBD2 (6 bases). V lost 3 bases and J 3 bases, leaving 10 bases between the germline ends. This CDR3 has 14 residues. In DNA, the CDR3 is TGTGCCAGCAGTTTTGCGGGGCTGACAGATACGCAGTATTTT. It codes for CASSFAGLTDTQYF.

This clonotype was seen at least ten times. The chain uses TRBV3-1 and TRBJ1-5; unclear D gene. The CDR3 extends over 13 amino acids. Deletions cut 0 bases from V and 7 bases from J, with 7 bases between. Germline V gives CDR1 LGHDT, CDR2 YNNKEL (reference sequence). The DNA of the CDR3 is TGTGCCAGCAGCCAAGATTGGCGACAGCCCCAGCATTTT. Translation gives CASSQDWRQPQHF.

This clonotype was detected many times. The chain links TRBV27 to TRBJ2-6; D might be TRBD2 (6 bases). The CDR3 length is 16 residues. Germline V lookup: CDR1 MNHEY, CDR2 SMNVEV (reference sequence). Trimming took 4 bases from V and 0 from J, leaving 10 bases between them. In DNA, the CDR3 is TGTGCCAGCAGTTATTACGGGAGCTCTGGGGCCAACGTCCTGACTTTC. As protein: CASSYYGSSGANVLTF.

The V call is TRBV5-6, the J call TRBJ1-1; D not resolved. The CDR3 length is 12 residues. V was trimmed by 4 bases and J by 3 bases, leaving 7 bases between them. CDR1 and CDR2 from the germline V gene are SGHDT and YYEEEE. CDR3 in amino acids: CASSAGYTEAFF. CDR3 bases: TGTGCCAGCAGCGCGGGATACACTGAAGCTTTCTTT.

As to this clonotype: This may arise from a read error, as a much more abundant clone is one base away. V and J are TRBV6-6 and TRBJ1-2; tentative D call: TRBD1 (5 bases). The length of the CDR3 is 14 residues. Trimming pared 6 bases from V and 4 bases from J, leaving 15 bases between. From germline, CDR1 is MNHNY and CDR2 SVGAGI (reference sequence). This CDR3 is CASRARQRPYGYTF. The CDR3 bases are TGTGCCAGCAGGGCCAGACAGCGTCCCTATGGCTACACCTTC.

This clonotype has just a few counts. V is TRBV6-5 and J is TRBJ2-7; 9 bases fit TRBD1. Germline loops: CDR1 MNHEY, CDR2 SVGAGI. CDR3 length: 15 residues. Trimming removed 2 bases from V and 5 bases from J; junction bases left unmatched: 7. CDR3 residues: CASSYLGQGSHEQYF. The CDR3 nucleotides read TGTGCCAGCAGTTACCTGGGACAGGGTTCCCACGAGCAGTACTTC.

In its sample, this clonotype was seen many times. V and J are TRBV15 and TRBJ2-7; 8 bases align to TRBD2. Trimming at V came to 1 base and at J to 7 bases, leaving 9 bases not matched to a gene. The CDR3 runs 15 residues. Germline V CDR1 and CDR2: LNHNV, YYDKDF (reference sequence). The CDR3 nucleotides are TGTGCCACCAGCAGAGTAGCCGGGGGGGCATATGAGCAGTACTTC. Its translation is CATSRVAGGAYEQYF.

This clonotype was detected ten times or more. This rearrangement joins TRBV27 to TRBJ2-1; TRBD1 agrees at 8 bases. Germline CDR1 and CDR2: MNHEY and SMNVEV (reference sequence). The V and J ends lost 8 bases and 2 bases, in that order; junction bases with no gene match: 8. The CDR3 consists of 15 residues. This CDR3 reads CASRLDRGAYNEQFF. Here the CDR3 DNA reads TGTGCCAGCCGCCTTGACAGGGGAGCCTACAATGAGCAGTTCTTC.

The chain employs TRBV7-9 and TRBJ2-6; 8 bases agree with TRBD1. The CDR3 loop spans 19 amino acids. With V trimmed by 3 bases and J by 0 bases, 10 bases remained unmatched. CDR1 is SEHNR, CDR2 FQNEAQ, per germline (reference sequence). CDR3 DNA sequence: TGTGCCAGCAGCTTGGGACAGGCCATCCCCAGCTCTGGGGCCAACGTCCTGACTTTC. This codes for CASSLGQAIPSSGANVLTF.

This clonotype was found a few times. The genes are TRBV29-1 and TRBJ2-5, with D unclear. The CDR3 extends over 14 amino acids. The germline V and J ends were trimmed by 6 bases and 2 bases, with 16 bases remaining between them. The germline V gene encodes CDR1 SQVTM and CDR2 ANQGSEA. The CDR3 coding sequence is TGCAGCGTCGCACGGACGGGTTTTCAAGAGACCCAGTACTTC. It codes for CSVARTGFQETQYF.

This clonotype was detected many times. The V and J genes are TRBV25-1 and TRBJ2-7; TRBD1 matches 9 bases. The CDR3 totals 15 residues. The germline gives CDR1 MGHDK, CDR2 SYGVNS. V was pared by 3 bases and J by 4 bases, with 7 bases of the junction left unmatched. CDR3 amino acids: CASSDRTGVDYEQYF. Here the CDR3 DNA reads TGTGCCAGCAGTGATCGGACAGGGGTGGATTACGAGCAGTACTTC.

V is TRBV12-3 or TRBV12-4 and J is TRBJ2-5; D perhaps matches TRBD1 (6 bases). The CDR3 totals 14 residues. Between the trimmed V and J ends, which lost 2 bases and 2 bases, there was a span of 9 bases. CDR3 sequence reads: CASSLSGQQETQYF. CDR3 DNA sequence: TGTGCCAGCAGTTTATCAGGACAGCAAGAGACCCAGTACTTC.

This clonotype was seen ten or more times. The CDR3 reads CSASGSTVSYEQYF. In nucleotides, the CDR3 is TGCAGTGCTTCTGGTTCGACAGTATCCTACGAGCAGTACTTC. The rearrangement joins TRBV20-1 to TRBJ2-7, with D perhaps TRBD1 (5 bases). The germline CDR1 and CDR2 sequences are DFQATT and SNEGSKA (reference sequence). CDR3 length: 14 amino acids. Trimming pared 5 bases from V and 1 base from J, leaving 15 bases between.

This clonotype occurred a few times. This CDR3 is CASSWSGNEQYF. CDR3 nucleotides: TGTGCCAGCAGCTGGAGCGGGAACGAGCAGTACTTC. The chain combines TRBV3-1 with TRBJ2-7; 7 bases align to TRBD2. CDR1 is LGHDT and CDR2 is YNNKEL in the germline V gene (reference sequence). Trimming at V came to 5 bases and at J to 5 bases, leaving 3 bases not matched to a gene. The CDR3 is 12 residues long.

This clonotype has a count of ten or more. The genes are TRBV2 and TRBJ2-1, with 13 nucleotides matching TRBD2. V was clipped by 3 bases and J by 7 bases; unmatched bases: 6. Germline CDR1 is SNHLY and CDR2 is FYNNEI. The CDR3 consists of 16 residues. CDR3 bases: TGTGCCAGCAGTGACTTCTGGGGACTAGCGGGGAATGAGCAGTTCTTC. This translates into CASSDFWGLAGNEQFF.

This clonotype was picked up many times. The V call is TRBV28, the J call TRBJ2-4; no clear D gene. This CDR3 is 12 amino acids long. V lost 5 bases, J lost 7 bases, and 9 bases lay in between. In germline, CDR1 is MDHEN, CDR2 SYDVKM. Here the CDR3 DNA reads TGTGCCAGCAGTCCCGAGTCCAACATTCAGTACTTC. This sequence encodes CASSPESNIQYF.

This chain joins TRBV28 and TRBJ1-2; 8 bases are shared with TRBD1. CDR1 MDHEN and CDR2 SYDVKM come from the germline V gene. There are 12 residues in the CDR3. Losses at the gene ends were 6 bases for V and 5 bases for J; bases not matched to a gene: 2. CDR3 nucleotide sequence: TGTGCCAGCAGCAGGGGGCTGTATGGCTACACCTTC. Translating gives CASSRGLYGYTF.